The 26 T cell receptor beta chains below come from one sample, sequenced in a study of T cell responses to AZD1222 COVID-19 vaccine (dated by TCRdb to the early 2020s). Receptor amplification or capture employed the immunoSEQ multiplex PCR assay. TCRdb obtained this table from immuneACCESS and retained in-frame rearrangements with V and J assigned. These tables miss some clones; where compared with another copy, unresolved V genes account for less than half of the shortfall, and the remainder is unexplained. This sample comprises under 150,000 clones, approximately 94% of them detected only once. The ten largest clonotypes hold roughly 4.9% of the sample. The sample's time point label is to be understood as: baseline before first vaccination. The sample was peripheral blood, taken on day 0 of AZD1222 vaccination. These receptors came from an adult in good health.

This CDR3 reads CAWGQGGNQPQHF. The CDR3 DNA reads TGTGCCTGGGGCCAAGGAGGGAATCAGCCCCAGCATTTT. The gene calls are TRBV30 and TRBJ1-5, with D unclear. The CDR3 covers 13 residues. The germline V gene has CDR1 GTSNPN and CDR2 SVGIG (reference sequence). Between the trimmed V and J ends, which lost 5 bases and 4 bases, there was a span of 12 bases.

The chain has TRBV28 and TRBJ1-6, with D possibly matching TRBD1 (6 bases). Germline CDR1 is MDHEN and CDR2 is SYDVKM. This CDR3 is built from 15 residues. V lost 3 bases to trimming and J lost 7 bases, with 13 bases between them. The CDR3, as DNA: TGTGCCAGCAGTTTTTTAGGGGACAAGAATTCACCCCTCCACTTT. Translating it yields CASSFLGDKNSPLHF.

The genes are TRBV6-5 and TRBJ2-7; TRBD1 matches at 9 bases. CDR1 and CDR2 (germline): MNHEY, SVGAGI. CDR3 length: 15 amino acids. The V segment lost 6 bases and the J segment 2 bases; nucleotides outside the gene matches: 8. The CDR3 nucleotides are TGTGCCAGCAGCCACTCCGGGACAGGGCCCTACGAGCAGTACTTC. Protein: CASSHSGTGPYEQYF.

The chain uses TRBV18 and TRBJ1-4, with D uncertain. The CDR3 spans 15 residues. Germline V gene sequence: CDR1 KGHSH, CDR2 LQKENI. Trimming cost V 4 bases and J 6 bases, with 15 bases left between them. Here the CDR3 reads CASSLQPGSYEKLFF. The CDR3 DNA sequence: TGTGCCAGCTCACTACAACCCGGGTCCTATGAAAAACTGTTTTTT.

The chain has TRBV7-9 and TRBJ1-3, with D tentatively TRBD1 (6 bases). From germline, CDR1 is SEHNR and CDR2 FQNEAQ (reference sequence). Trimming removed 6 bases from V and 3 bases from J, with 15 bases in between. The CDR3 loop spans 15 amino acids. The CDR3 DNA follows: TGTGCCAGCAGGGGACCAGGGGCGGATGGAAACACCATATATTTT. Its translation: CASRGPGADGNTIYF. The whole variable domain, remainder taken from reference TRBV7-9 and TRBJ1-3, is DTGVSQNPRHKITKRGQNVTFRCDPISEHNRLYWYRQTLGQGPEFLTYFQNEAQLEKSRLLSDRFSAERPKGSFSTLEIQRTEQGDSAMYLCASRGPGADGNTIYFGEGSWLTVV.

The chain carries TRBV6-5 and TRBJ1-2, with unresolved D. Trimming cost V 0 bases and J 3 bases, with 8 bases left between them. The germline CDR1 and CDR2 sequences are MNHEY and SVGAGI. The CDR3 is 14 amino acids. The CDR3 region has the DNA TGTGCCAGCAGTTACTCGCGGGGAGACTATGGCTACACCTTC. Protein: CASSYSRGDYGYTF.

In this sample, this clone turned up once. The V gene is TRBV29-1, the J gene TRBJ1-2, with a possible D match to TRBD1 (5 bases). Trimming took 2 bases from V and 7 from J, leaving 17 bases between them. This CDR3 is 14 amino acids long. Per the germline V gene, CDR1 is SQVTM and CDR2 is ANQGSEA. The DNA for the CDR3 is TGCAGCGTTGAACAGATGGAGGGGTCCTCTGGCTACACCTTC. Translated, it gives CSVEQMEGSSGYTF.

The J gene is TRBJ2-1, the V gene TRBV5-4; the match to TRBD2 covers 7 bases. Germline CDR1 and CDR2: SGHNT and YYREEE (reference sequence). This CDR3 region has 12 residues. V lost 2 bases to trimming and J lost 11 bases; unmatched junction nucleotides: 4. The CDR3 region is CASSFSAGKQFF. The CDR3 DNA reads as TGTGCCAGCAGCTTTTCAGCGGGGAAGCAGTTCTTC. The complete variable domain, with remaining parts taken from reference TRBV5-4 and TRBJ2-1, reads ETGVTQSPTHLIKTRGQQVTLRCSSQSGHNTVSWYQQALGQGPQFIFQYYREEENGRGNFPPRFSGLQFPNYSSELNVNALELDDSALYLCASSFSAGKQFFGPGTRLTVL.

The J gene is TRBJ1-5, the V gene TRBV12-5; possible D gene TRBD1, 6 bases. Germline lookup yields CDR1 LGHNT and CDR2 FRNRAP. Trimming removed 0 bases at V and 4 bases at J, with 13 bases between. The CDR3 is 16 residues long. The CDR3 bases are TGTGCTAGTGGTTTGGTTACGGGGGCCGTAAATCAGCCCCAGCATTTT. This translates into CASGLVTGAVNQPQHF. Combining the CDR3 with reference TRBV12-5 and TRBJ1-5 gives the whole variable domain DARVTQTPRHKVTEMGQEVTMRCQPILGHNTVFWYRQTMMQGLELLAYFRNRAPLDDSGMPKDRFSAEMPDATLATLKIQPSEPRDSAVYFCASGLVTGAVNQPQHFGDGTRLSIL.

The chain uses TRBV19 and TRBJ1-2; 8 bases agree with TRBD1. V was pared by 4 bases and J by 0 bases, with 4 bases of the junction left unmatched. The CDR3 runs 15 residues. Germline loops: CDR1 LNHDA, CDR2 SQIVND (reference sequence). CDR3 residues: CASSTYRGANYGYTF. DNA of the CDR3: TGTGCCAGTAGTACCTACAGGGGGGCTAACTATGGCTACACCTTC.

The genes are TRBV12-3 or TRBV12-4 and TRBJ1-5; D is uncertain. The V and J ends lost 2 bases and 4 bases respectively, with 6 bases between them. The CDR3 totals 13 residues. CDR3 residues: CASSLNQNQPQHF. CDR3 bases: TGTGCCAGCAGTTTAAATCAGAATCAGCCCCAGCATTTT.

The chain employs TRBV5-1 and TRBJ2-2; D gene ambiguous. Germline values: CDR1 SGHRS, CDR2 YFSETQ. Deletions cut 2 bases from V and 4 bases from J, with 3 bases between. The CDR3 has 12 amino acids. CDR3 DNA: TGCGCCAGCAGCTTTTCCACCGGGGAGCTGTTTTTT. Encoded protein: CASSFSTGELFF.

The chain is built from TRBV9 and TRBJ2-1; D may correspond to TRBD1 or TRBD2 (5 bases each). The V end lost 0 bases, the J end lost 10 bases, and 17 bases lay between the germline ends. CDR1 and CDR2 from the germline V gene are SGDLS and YYNGEE. This CDR3 is 15 amino acids long. This chain's CDR3 is CASSVDSGTQGEQFF. CDR3 bases: TGTGCCAGCAGCGTAGACTCGGGGACCCAGGGCGAGCAGTTCTTC.

The V and J genes are TRBV2 and TRBJ2-7, with a weak D call TRBD2 (6 bases). The CDR3 sequence is 15 residues long. Germline lookup yields CDR1 SNHLY and CDR2 FYNNEI. Between the trimmed V and J ends, which lost 6 bases and 3 bases, there was a span of 18 bases. This CDR3 reads CASSSTPGLSYEQYF. The CDR3 bases are TGTGCCAGCAGCTCGACTCCGGGACTGAGCTACGAGCAGTACTTC.

This clone was picked up one time. The chain links TRBV30 to TRBJ2-5; D ambiguous. CDR1 is GTSNPN and CDR2 is SVGIG in the germline V gene (reference sequence). Between the trimmed V and J ends, which lost 0 bases and 10 bases, there was a span of 18 bases. This CDR3 is built from 14 residues. The CDR3 DNA is TGTGCCTGGAGTGTACGACACCGCCGGTCTGGCCAGTACTTC. Its protein is CAWSVRHRRSGQYF.

The V and J genes are TRBV2 and TRBJ1-2, with no clear D. Germline V gives CDR1 SNHLY, CDR2 FYNNEI. V gave up 2 bases and J gave up 4 bases, with 17 bases separating them. CDR3 length: 16 residues. The CDR3 DNA sequence: TGTGCCAGCAGTGAAAGTGGGCAGTCGGACCTCTATGGCTACACCTTC. This codes for CASSESGQSDLYGYTF.

The rearrangement joins TRBV5-5 to TRBJ2-1; 8 nucleotides line up with TRBD2. Germline values: CDR1 SGHKS, CDR2 YYEKEE (reference sequence). The CDR3 runs 16 residues. Trimming at V came to 3 bases and at J to 1 base, leaving 6 bases not matched to a gene. The CDR3 DNA sequence: TGTGCCAGCAGCTCCATCGGGGGGGCATCCTACAATGAGCAGTTCTTC. This translates into CASSSIGGASYNEQFF.

The chain uses TRBV10-3 and TRBJ2-7; weak D call: TRBD1 (5 bases). This CDR3 spans 15 amino acids. Looked up from germline, CDR1 is ENHRY and CDR2 is SYGVKD. The V and J ends lost 3 bases and 3 bases respectively, with 15 bases between them. The CDR3 protein is CAISEGSGRGYEQYF. The CDR3 region has the DNA TGTGCCATCAGTGAAGGGTCCGGAAGGGGCTACGAGCAGTACTTC.

This clone was seen only once. The chain is built from TRBV7-7 and TRBJ2-1; TRBD1 matches at 7 bases. The trim removed 9 bases at V and 3 bases at J, leaving 11 bases unmatched. Germline loops: CDR1 SSHAT, CDR2 FNYEAQ (reference sequence). The CDR3 consists of 15 residues. The CDR3 bases are TGTGCCAGAACTCCGGGACAGCGAGACTACAATGAGCAGTTCTTC. Amino acid sequence: CARTPGQRDYNEQFF.

This clone has a handful of counts. J is TRBJ1-2 and V is TRBV7-6, with TRBD1 identical over 8 bases. The length of the CDR3 is 15 residues. V trimming: 1 base; J trimming: 4 bases; junction bases outside the gene matches: 5. From germline, CDR1 is SGHVS and CDR2 FNYEAQ. This CDR3 is CASSLVAGGAYGYTF. Here the CDR3 DNA reads TGTGCCAGCAGCTTAGTCGCAGGGGGCGCCTATGGCTACACCTTC.

On this clone itself: An end of the junction differs from the germline gene, which may be a read error. V is TRBV6-1 and J is TRBJ2-2; D not certain. The CDR3 has 14 amino acids. Germline lookup yields CDR1 MNHNS and CDR2 SASEGT. The CDR3 DNA sequence: TGTGCCAGCAGTGAAGGGATGAACCCCGGGGAGCTGTTTTTT. As protein: CASSEGMNPGELFF.

This chain links TRBV7-3 with TRBJ2-3; 7 bases fit TRBD2. The CDR3 sequence is 15 residues long. J lost 3 bases, V lost 2 bases, and 5 bases had no gene match. CDR1 and CDR2 (germline): SGHTA, FQGTGA. The CDR3 DNA reads TGTGCCAGCAGCTTAGGCGGGAGCATTACAGATACGCAGTATTTT. As protein: CASSLGGSITDTQYF.

This chain links TRBV2 with TRBJ2-1; D gene uncertain. Trimming took 7 bases from V and 10 from J, leaving 11 bases between them. This CDR3 is 11 amino acids long. CDR1 and CDR2 (germline): SNHLY, FYNNEI. In nucleotides, the CDR3 is TGTGCCAGCATGGAAGTTTCAGAGCAGTTCTTC. Its translation: CASMEVSEQFF.

The rearrangement uses TRBV29-1 and TRBJ2-5; D remains ambiguous. V lost 0 bases and J 5 bases, leaving 16 bases between the germline ends. CDR3 size: 15 residues. Germline values: CDR1 SQVTM, CDR2 ANQGSEA. The CDR3 DNA sequence: TGCAGCGTTGAAGAACCCCAAGGCGCCCAGGAGACCCAGTACTTC. As protein: CSVEEPQGAQETQYF.

This clone was counted once. This sequence joins TRBV6-6 and TRBJ2-4, with a weak D call TRBD2 (5 bases). Germline assignment: CDR1 MNHNY and CDR2 SVGAGI (reference sequence). CDR3 length: 15 residues. Trimming took 6 bases from V and 1 from J, leaving 13 bases between them. In nucleotides, the CDR3 is TGTGCCAGCAGGGCCGGGATTAGGGCCAAAAACATTCAGTACTTC. Its translation is CASRAGIRAKNIQYF.

This chain connects TRBV7-2 to TRBJ1-5, with unresolved D. V shed 1 base and J shed 4 bases, with 11 bases lying between them. This CDR3 is built from 15 residues. Germline V gives CDR1 SGHTA, CDR2 FQGNSA. CDR3 protein: CASSLEFRENQPQHF. The CDR3 region has the DNA TGTGCCAGCAGCTTAGAATTTCGGGAAAATCAGCCCCAGCATTTT.